This entry features one T cell receptor (beta chain) sequence. The CDR3 has 17 amino acids. V dropped 0 bases and J dropped 4; count of bases not matched to a gene: 9. The V gene's germline CDR1 is MGHRA and CDR2 YSYEKL. TCRdb reanalysed the 5' RACE reads using MiXCR and keeps one entry per CDR3 protein. This sample has some 350,000 distinct CDR3 sequences, with about 16% found just once. This entry belongs to a study of T-cell memory formation after mild COVID-19. This TCR came from a man aged 18 to 29 who had mild COVID-19 (a few samples of this study predate the infection). Cell type and time point are not known. The rearrangement joins TRBV4-1 to TRBJ2-3; TRBD1 matches 8 bases. Material: PBMCs or a T cell subset sorted from them (not recorded which). CDR3: CASSQDKGQGVPDTQYF. As DNA, the CDR3 is TGCGCCAGCAGCCAAGATAAAGGACAGGGAGTACCAGATACGCAGTATTTT.